What follows are 20 T cell receptor beta chains derived from one specimen sequenced in a study of monozygotic twins with inflammatory bowel disease. TCRdb reprocessed the 5' RACE reads and keeps a single row for each CDR3 protein, giving no DNA. The listing records 80,000 or so distinct CDR3 sequences. Sequencing input: blood. These receptors were collected from a human donor with ulcerative colitis or Crohn's disease, or a healthy co-twin of an affected twin (not recorded which).

The chain couples TRBV7-8 to TRBJ2-5; absent DNA, TCRdb's TRBD2 call cannot be checked. Germline V gene sequence: CDR1 SGHVS, CDR2 FQNEAQ. This CDR3 comprises 14 residues. The CDR3: CASSLRPLRETQYF.

The genes are TRBV19 and TRBJ2-5. Looked up from germline, CDR1 is LNHDA and CDR2 is SQIVND (reference sequence). This CDR3 is 13 amino acids long. CDR3 amino acids: CASSPRYGETQYF.

The CDR3 sequence: CASSPVRGGGGYTF. This rearrangement joins TRBV7-6 to TRBJ1-2; TCRdb's assignment of TRBD1 cannot be checked, as there is no DNA. The CDR3 spans 14 residues. From germline, CDR1 is SGHVS and CDR2 FNYEAQ.

The chain recombines TRBV20-1 with TRBJ2-1. From germline, CDR1 is DFQATT and CDR2 SNEGSKA (reference sequence). The CDR3 covers 17 residues. CDR3 protein: CSARDLTFAGSYNEQFF.

This chain's CDR3 is CASSHPNSPLHF. This chain connects TRBV4-2 to TRBJ1-6. CDR3 length: 12 residues. In germline, CDR1 is LGHNA, CDR2 YNFKEQ.

J is TRBJ1-1 and V is TRBV20-1. Germline V lookup: CDR1 DFQATT, CDR2 SNEGSKA (reference sequence). The CDR3 is 15 residues long. CDR3 region: CSAREPGAMNTEAFF.

The chain employs TRBV12-5 and TRBJ1-4. Germline lookup yields CDR1 LGHNT and CDR2 FRNRAP. The CDR3 loop spans 14 amino acids. The CDR3 here is CASGSSWRGEKLFF.

This chain uses TRBV11-1 with TRBJ1-6; TCRdb names TRBD1, which stays unverified in the absence of DNA. Looked up from germline, CDR1 is SGHAT and CDR2 is FQDESV (reference sequence). The CDR3 loop spans 15 amino acids. The CDR3 sequence is CASSSGQGDNSPLHF.

This chain joins TRBV7-2 and TRBJ1-2. Per germline, CDR1 SGHTA and CDR2 FQGNSA. This CDR3 is 16 amino acids long. CDR3 amino acids: CASSLVVVGIMDGYTF.

V and J are TRBV5-1 and TRBJ2-1; TCRdb's D call of TRBD2 is untestable without DNA. The length of the CDR3 is 19 residues. Germline CDR1 is SGHRS and CDR2 is YFSETQ. This CDR3 reads CASSYGTSGGRSSYNEQFF.

This CDR3 is CASSTRDRAYYGYTF. The V call is TRBV7-9, the J call TRBJ1-2; without DNA, the TCRdb call of TRBD1 cannot be checked. Germline values: CDR1 SEHNR, CDR2 FQNEAQ (reference sequence). There are 15 residues in the CDR3.

The chain uses TRBV14 and TRBJ2-1; lacking DNA, the TRBD1 call made by TCRdb goes unchecked. CDR1 and CDR2 (germline): SGHDN, FVKESK. The CDR3 length is 16 residues. The CDR3 region is CAISLSGQGIYNEQFF.

The chain has TRBV5-1 and TRBJ2-7; the TCRdb call, TRBD1, lacks DNA for checking. The V gene's germline CDR1 is SGHRS and CDR2 YFSETQ. The CDR3 is 15 amino acids. CDR3 sequence reads: CASSPNGQVRYEQYF.

J is TRBJ2-5 and V is TRBV7-8. Per germline, CDR1 SGHVS and CDR2 FQNEAQ. The CDR3 has 12 residues. The CDR3: CASSQTEETQYF.

The chain is built from TRBV12-3 or TRBV12-4 and TRBJ1-1; TCRdb gives TRBD1 as the D gene, but with no DNA this cannot be confirmed. The CDR3 totals 15 residues. This chain's CDR3 is CASSPPLKGRTEAFF.

CDR3 sequence reads: CASSDQKSGETQYF. The chain recombines TRBV12-3 or TRBV12-4 with TRBJ2-5; TCRdb names TRBD1, which stays unverified in the absence of DNA. This CDR3 comprises 14 residues.

The CDR3 loop is CASRNEGTFYGYTF. The rearrangement uses TRBV5-1 and TRBJ1-2. This CDR3 contains 14 residues. Germline V gene lookup returns CDR1 SGHRS and CDR2 YFSETQ.

The J gene is TRBJ1-1, the V gene TRBV6-1. Germline loops: CDR1 MNHNS, CDR2 SASEGT. The CDR3 is 16 residues long. The chain's CDR3 is CASSRGGRALNTEAFF.

V usage is TRBV7-6 and J usage is TRBJ1-4. This CDR3 comprises 15 residues. Per the germline V gene, CDR1 is SGHVS and CDR2 is FNYEAQ. CDR3 amino acids: CASSPSTSGFEKLFF. The complete variable domain, with remaining parts taken from reference TRBV7-6 and TRBJ1-4, reads GAGVSQSPRYKVTKRGQDVALRCDPISGHVSLYWYRQALGQGPEFLTYFNYEAQQDKSGLPNDRFSAERPEGSISTLTIQRTEQRDSAMYRCASSPSTSGFEKLFFGSGTQLSVL.

This chain joins TRBV15 and TRBJ2-5; TCRdb lists TRBD1, though no DNA is available to test this call. CDR1 LNHNV and CDR2 YYDKDF come from the germline V gene (reference sequence). This CDR3 region has 14 residues. CDR3 sequence reads: CATSRDAGAETQYF. Full variable domain (rest looked up from reference TRBV15 and TRBJ2-5): DAMVIQNPRYQVTQFGKPVTLSCSQTLNHNVMYWYQQKSSQAPKLLFHYYDKDFNNEADTPDNFQSRRPNTSFCFLDIRSPGLGDTAMYLCATSRDAGAETQYFGPGTRLLVL.